The 18 T cell receptor beta chains below were found in one sample sequenced in a study of T cells in localized non-small cell lung cancer. Libraries were prepared by immunoSEQ multiplex PCR; TCRdb keeps only in-frame clonotypes and omits some of them. The data show roughly 19,000 clones, with 83% seen just once and approximately 4.8% held by the top ten. This sample comprised peripheral blood, obtained before any cancer treatment. These receptors all stem from a man aged 35 to 70 with stage I lung adenocarcinoma.

The table lists this clone with a few counts. This rearrangement joins TRBV11-1 to TRBJ2-1; TRBD2 agrees at 11 bases. The CDR3 has 15 amino acids. Trimming took 5 bases from V and 4 from J; bases not matched to a gene: 4. Per germline, CDR1 SGHAT and CDR2 FQDESV (reference sequence). The CDR3 loop is CASSHTSGSYNEQFF. In DNA, the CDR3 is TGTGCCAGCAGCCACACTAGCGGGAGTTACAATGAGCAGTTCTTC.

The chain couples TRBV5-6 to TRBJ1-4, with TRBD1 identical over 10 bases. With V trimmed by 3 bases and J by 10 bases, 18 bases remained unmatched. The CDR3 contains 18 residues. CDR1 SGHDT and CDR2 YYEEEE come from the germline V gene. CDR3 DNA: TGTGCCAGCAGCTCAGACAGGGGGCGAGGAATCGGATTTAGAAAACTGTTTTTT. The encoded protein is CASSSDRGRGIGFRKLFF.

The chain couples TRBV4-1 to TRBJ2-6, with 9 bases identical to TRBD1. J was trimmed by 2 bases and V by 4 bases; bases with no gene match: 6. Germline CDR1 reads MGHRA; CDR2 reads YSYEKL. The CDR3 consists of 17 residues. CDR3 protein: CASSPSRDRAGANVLTF. The DNA for the CDR3 is TGCGCCAGCAGCCCGTCCCGGGACAGGGCTGGGGCCAACGTCCTGACTTTC.

The chain employs TRBV6-1 and TRBJ2-7; D is undetermined. Trimming removed 3 bases from V and 2 bases from J, with 11 bases in between. Germline values: CDR1 MNHNS, CDR2 SASEGT. CDR3 length: 14 residues. CDR3 sequence reads: CASSDPLVAYEQYF. The CDR3 DNA follows: TGTGCCAGCAGTGACCCCTTGGTGGCCTACGAGCAGTACTTC.

The CDR3 loop reads CASSAAPGRTEDGQYF. The CDR3, as DNA: TGTGCCAGCAGCGCCGCGCCGGGACGGACGGAGGACGGGCAGTACTTC. This chain connects TRBV7-3 to TRBJ2-7; D is perhaps TRBD1 or TRBD2 (5 bases each). Trimming stripped 5 bases from V and 9 bases from J, with 26 bases between. The CDR3 consists of 16 residues. CDR1 is SGHTA and CDR2 is FQGTGA in the germline V gene.

The CDR3 spells CAWTPRTGAYEQYF. DNA for the CDR3: TGTGCCTGGACTCCTCGGACAGGGGCCTACGAGCAGTACTTC. The chain couples TRBV30 to TRBJ2-7; TRBD1 matches 9 bases. V gave up 4 bases and J gave up 2 bases; unmatched junction bases: 6. The CDR3 consists of 14 residues. The germline gives CDR1 GTSNPN, CDR2 SVGIG (reference sequence).

This clone occurred a few times. The chain couples TRBV9 to TRBJ1-6; tentatively, D is TRBD1 (6 bases). V was cut by 4 bases and J by 10 bases, with 15 bases left in between. This CDR3 spans 14 amino acids. Germline CDR1 SGDLS, CDR2 YYNGEE. In DNA, the CDR3 is TGTGCCAGCAGCCTCGGGGGGGCTAGCTCACCCCTCCACTTT. Its translation: CASSLGGASSPLHF.

The V call is TRBV28, the J call TRBJ2-7; unclear D gene. Trimming pared 3 bases from V and 2 bases from J, leaving 2 bases between. Germline lookup yields CDR1 MDHEN and CDR2 SYDVKM. This CDR3 region has 11 residues. The CDR3 sequence: CASSFAYEQYF. DNA for the CDR3: TGTGCCAGCAGTTTTGCCTACGAGCAGTACTTC.

The V call is TRBV7-6, the J call TRBJ1-1; possible D gene TRBD1, 6 bases. The CDR3 extends over 14 amino acids. The V gene lost 4 bases and the J gene lost 1 base, with 10 bases spanning the gap. Germline V lookup: CDR1 SGHVS, CDR2 FNYEAQ. This CDR3 is CASSSYRENTEAFF. Written as DNA, the CDR3 is TGTGCCAGCAGCTCCTACAGGGAGAACACTGAAGCTTTCTTT.

The chain links TRBV5-1 to TRBJ2-7, with D uncertain. Trimming took off 4 bases at V and 5 bases at J, with 13 bases between the two ends. The CDR3 loop spans 13 amino acids. Germline CDR1 SGHRS, CDR2 YFSETQ. This chain's CDR3 is CASSTDPTDEQYF. The CDR3 nucleotides read TGCGCCAGCAGCACGGACCCGACGGACGAGCAGTACTTC.

The chain carries TRBV7-2 and TRBJ2-5; TRBD2 agrees at 7 bases. The CDR3 consists of 14 residues. With V trimmed by 5 bases and J by 1 base, 4 bases remained unmatched. The germline CDR1 and CDR2 sequences are SGHTA and FQGNSA. The chain's CDR3 is CASSRDYFQETQYF. The DNA of the CDR3 is TGTGCCAGCAGCCGGGACTACTTCCAAGAGACCCAGTACTTC.

The CDR3 DNA reads as TGTGCCAGCAGTGGACTAGCGGGAGTGGCAGATACGCAGTATTTT. The encoded protein is CASSGLAGVADTQYF. The chain links TRBV28 to TRBJ2-3; 13 bases are a match to TRBD2. This CDR3 contains 15 residues. J was trimmed by 4 bases and V by 5 bases; bases with no gene match: 3. CDR1 and CDR2 (germline): MDHEN, SYDVKM.

The chain recombines TRBV10-3 with TRBJ1-4; 7 nucleotides match TRBD1. This CDR3 contains 16 residues. Germline CDR1 reads ENHRY; CDR2 reads SYGVKD. J gave up 8 bases and V 5 bases, and 14 bases lay outside the gene matches. CDR3 bases: TGTGCCATCAGTAACCGACAGGGCCTAAGTAAGGAAAAACTGTTTTTT. Protein sequence: CAISNRQGLSKEKLFF.

This chain connects TRBV28 to TRBJ2-2, with D tentatively TRBD2 (5 bases). Germline-derived CDR1 and CDR2 are MDHEN and SYDVKM. Trimming took 1 base from V and 0 from J, leaving 6 bases between them. This CDR3 spans 15 amino acids. CDR3 protein: CASSLSGTNTGELFF. The CDR3 region has the DNA TGTGCCAGCAGTTTATCCGGGACGAACACCGGGGAGCTGTTTTTT.

This sequence joins TRBV28 and TRBJ2-7, with D unclear. Trimming cost V 6 bases and J 3 bases, with 9 bases left between them. The CDR3 covers 12 residues. Germline-derived CDR1 and CDR2 are MDHEN and SYDVKM. As DNA, the CDR3 is TGTGCCAGCAGGGACGGTGACTACGAGCAGTACTTC. Its translation is CASRDGDYEQYF.

The table lists this clone with a few counts. The chain has TRBV19 and TRBJ1-1; perhaps TRBD1 as D (6 bases). Germline assignment: CDR1 LNHDA and CDR2 SQIVND (reference sequence). There are 15 residues in the CDR3. The V end lost 9 bases, the J end lost 4 bases, and 21 bases lay between the germline ends. CDR3 residues: CASRAAQAGATEAFF. CDR3 sequence (DNA): TGTGCCAGCAGAGCCGCCCAGGCGGGGGCCACTGAAGCTTTCTTT. The full variable domain, completed using reference TRBV19 and TRBJ1-1, is DGGITQSPKYLFRKEGQNVTLSCEQNLNHDAMYWYRQDPGQGLRLIYYSQIVNDFQKGDIAEGYSVSREKKESFPLTVTSAQKNPTAFYLCASRAAQAGATEAFFGQGTRLTVV.

CDR3 sequence: CASSWRVNSPLHF. The CDR3 nucleotides are TGTGCCAGCAGTTGGAGGGTTAATTCACCCCTCCACTTT. The chain has TRBV28 and TRBJ1-6; the D is unclear. CDR3 size: 13 residues. V was trimmed by 4 bases and J by 6 bases, leaving 7 bases between them. Germline loops: CDR1 MDHEN, CDR2 SYDVKM.

The chain couples TRBV6-1 to TRBJ1-4; unclear D gene. This CDR3 has 16 residues. V lost 2 bases, J lost 1 base, and 11 bases lay in between. Germline assignment: CDR1 MNHNS and CDR2 SASEGT. CDR3 region: CASSEMGRGTNEKLFF. DNA for the CDR3: TGTGCCAGCAGTGAAATGGGGAGAGGAACTAATGAAAAACTGTTTTTT.